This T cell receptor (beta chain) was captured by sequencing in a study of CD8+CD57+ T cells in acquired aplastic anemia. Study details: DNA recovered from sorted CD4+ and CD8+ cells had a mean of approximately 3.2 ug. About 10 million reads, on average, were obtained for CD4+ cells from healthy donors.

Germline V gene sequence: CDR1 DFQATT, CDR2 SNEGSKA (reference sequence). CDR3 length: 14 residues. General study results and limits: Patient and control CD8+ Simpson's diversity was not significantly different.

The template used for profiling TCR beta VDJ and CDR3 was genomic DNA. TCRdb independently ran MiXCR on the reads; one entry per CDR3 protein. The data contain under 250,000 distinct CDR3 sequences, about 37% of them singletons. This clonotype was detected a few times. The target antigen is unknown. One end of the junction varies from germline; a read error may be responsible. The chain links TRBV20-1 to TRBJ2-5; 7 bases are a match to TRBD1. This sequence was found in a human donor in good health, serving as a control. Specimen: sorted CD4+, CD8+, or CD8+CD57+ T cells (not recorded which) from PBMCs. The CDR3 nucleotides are TGCAGTGCTAGAGATCAAAGGGGGCTAGAGGCCCAGTACTTC. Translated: CSARDQRGLEAQYF.